The 22 T cell receptor beta chains in this list originate from one sample, sequenced in a study of cytomegalovirus exposure and HLA in healthy donors. Primers for the PCR totalled 60 Vbeta and 13 Jbeta. Profiling relied on immunoSEQ multiplex PCR, and the TCRdb table lists in-frame clones only, not all of them. Counted here are 150,000 to 200,000 clones, about 77% occurring once; the ten biggest clones make up 2.5%. Sequencing input: PBMCs. These receptors originate from a woman aged 25 to 45 in good health and CMV-seropositive.

The genes are TRBV25-1 and TRBJ1-4; TRBD1 aligns across 9 bases. CDR1 is MGHDK, CDR2 SYGVNS, per germline. This CDR3 comprises 14 residues. V lost 5 bases and J lost 7; bases outside the gene matches: 5. The CDR3 DNA reads as TGTGCCAGCAGTCCCGGGACAGGGACTGAAAAACTGTTTTTT. The encoded protein is CASSPGTGTEKLFF.

The CDR3 nucleotides read TGTGCCAGCGTCCGAAGGGACAGGGATGAAAAACTGTTTTTT. Encoded protein: CASVRRDRDEKLFF. J is TRBJ1-4 and V is TRBV5-6; 9 bases are a match to TRBD1. The germline V gene encodes CDR1 SGHDT and CDR2 YYEEEE. This CDR3 contains 14 residues. V gave up 7 bases and J gave up 6 bases; unmatched junction bases: 7.

Only a few counts were recorded for this clone. The chain has TRBV7-6 and TRBJ2-7; tentative D call: TRBD1 (5 bases). Trimming cost V 2 bases and J 4 bases, with 15 bases left between them. The CDR3 runs to 15 residues. Germline V lookup: CDR1 SGHVS, CDR2 FNYEAQ. CDR3 bases: TGTGCCAGCAGCTTAAGGGCAGGGAAAACGTACGAGCAGTACTTC. Its protein is CASSLRAGKTYEQYF. The whole variable domain, filled in from reference TRBV7-6 and TRBJ2-7, reads GAGVSQSPRYKVTKRGQDVALRCDPISGHVSLYWYRQALGQGPEFLTYFNYEAQQDKSGLPNDRFSAERPEGSISTLTIQRTEQRDSAMYRCASSLRAGKTYEQYFGPGTRLTVT.

The chain links TRBV6-1 to TRBJ1-6, with D possibly TRBD1 on 6 matching bases. The germline V gene encodes CDR1 MNHNS and CDR2 SASEGT. The CDR3 spans 17 residues. V lost 4 bases and J lost 0, with 13 bases in between. CDR3 residues: CASSGGRGSSYNSPLHF. CDR3 DNA: TGTGCCAGCAGTGGGGGCAGGGGAAGCTCCTATAATTCACCCCTCCACTTT.

The J gene is TRBJ1-5, the V gene TRBV6-4; D remains unclear. V shed 1 base and J shed 0 bases, with 10 bases lying between them. Germline-derived CDR1 and CDR2 are MRHNA and SNTAGT. This CDR3 spans 16 amino acids. The CDR3 DNA reads as TGTGCCAGCAGTGACTTGGGAGTTAATAGCAATCAGCCCCAGCATTTT. Amino acid sequence: CASSDLGVNSNQPQHF.

V usage is TRBV7-9 and J usage is TRBJ1-5, with D unclear. In germline, CDR1 is SEHNR, CDR2 FQNEAQ (reference sequence). This CDR3 contains 16 residues. Trimming removed 1 base at V and 3 bases at J, with 13 bases between. CDR3 loop: CASSLDGPDYNQPQHF. CDR3 DNA: TGTGCCAGCAGCTTAGACGGGCCAGACTACAATCAGCCCCAGCATTTT.

In its sample, this clone was seen a few times. V and J are TRBV4-3 and TRBJ2-7; perhaps TRBD2 as D (6 bases). V was clipped by 0 bases and J by 5 bases, with 17 bases between them. Germline lookup yields CDR1 LGHNA and CDR2 YSLEER. This CDR3 contains 16 residues. The CDR3: CASSQDRGGIGHEQYF. Written as DNA, the CDR3 is TGCGCCAGCAGCCAAGATAGAGGCGGGATTGGCCACGAGCAGTACTTC.

This clone was detected a few times. This rearrangement joins TRBV28 to TRBJ1-2; tentative D call: TRBD1 (5 bases). Deletions cut 8 bases from V and 6 bases from J, with 28 bases between. The length of the CDR3 is 17 residues. The germline CDR1 and CDR2 sequences are MDHEN and SYDVKM. The CDR3: CASGDFGAGSLRNGYTF. In nucleotides, the CDR3 is TGTGCCAGCGGGGACTTTGGGGCAGGCTCCCTGAGGAATGGCTACACCTTC.

V and J are TRBV19 and TRBJ2-5; D is unclear. Germline CDR1 LNHDA, CDR2 SQIVND (reference sequence). V was cut by 6 bases and J by 1 base, with 9 bases left in between. The CDR3 length is 13 residues. CDR3 in DNA: TGTGCCAGTAGATCCCGCGGCCAAGAGACCCAGTACTTC. Translation: CASRSRGQETQYF.

This chain connects TRBV7-2 to TRBJ2-1; 9 bases match TRBD2. J gave up 1 base and V 0 bases, and 7 bases lay outside the gene matches. CDR3 length equals 18 residues. Germline loops: CDR1 SGHTA, CDR2 FQGNSA. The CDR3 loop reads CASSLASGGPLSYNEQFF. The CDR3 region has the DNA TGTGCCAGCAGCTTAGCTAGCGGGGGACCGCTATCCTACAATGAGCAGTTCTTC.

This clone was seen a handful of times. The chain recombines TRBV5-1 with TRBJ2-5; maybe TRBD2 (6 bases). Trimming shortened V by 3 bases and J by 3 bases, and 12 bases separated the two germline ends. CDR1 SGHRS and CDR2 YFSETQ come from the germline V gene. CDR3 length: 14 residues. CDR3 protein: CASSSRLEEETQYF. The CDR3 DNA follows: TGCGCCAGCAGCTCCCGACTAGAAGAAGAGACCCAGTACTTC.

The chain links TRBV5-1 to TRBJ2-7; 7 bases map to TRBD1. The trim removed 4 bases at V and 0 bases at J, leaving 7 bases unmatched. The CDR3 covers 15 residues. Per the germline V gene, CDR1 is SGHRS and CDR2 is YFSETQ. As DNA, the CDR3 is TGCGCCAGCAGCCAGACAGGGCCGAGCTCCTACGAGCAGTACTTC. Translating gives CASSQTGPSSYEQYF.

This clone showed up just once. This chain uses TRBV7-9 with TRBJ1-4; 11 nucleotides agree with TRBD1. The CDR3 runs to 17 residues. V lost 5 bases and J lost 5; bases outside the gene matches: 10. CDR1 SEHNR and CDR2 FQNEAQ come from the germline V gene (reference sequence). The CDR3 region is CASSGNGQGASNEKLFF. In nucleotides, the CDR3 is TGTGCCAGCAGCGGCAACGGACAGGGGGCCTCAAATGAAAAACTGTTTTTT.

This clone was seen a handful of times. The V call is TRBV27, the J call TRBJ2-7; no reliable D call. Germline CDR1 is MNHEY and CDR2 is SMNVEV (reference sequence). CDR3 length: 13 residues. V gave up 2 bases and J gave up 3 bases, with 8 bases separating them. The CDR3, as DNA: TGTGCCAGCAGTTTAAGTCGGGTCTACGAGCAGTACTTC. As protein: CASSLSRVYEQYF.

This clone turned up a few times. The genes are TRBV28 and TRBJ1-3; TRBD1 aligns across 7 bases. CDR3 length: 19 amino acids. CDR1 is MDHEN, CDR2 SYDVKM, per germline. V lost 1 base and J lost 2; bases outside the gene matches: 14. The DNA of the CDR3 is TGTGCCAGCAGTTTATCTTCCCCCGACAGGGCCAACCCTGGAAACACCATATATTTT. Translation gives CASSLSSPDRANPGNTIYF.

The chain employs TRBV5-8 and TRBJ1-2; possibly TRBD1 for D (5 bases). V was trimmed by 4 bases and J by 1 base, leaving 8 bases between them. The length of the CDR3 is 13 residues. The germline CDR1 and CDR2 sequences are SGHTS and YDEGEE. CDR3 sequence (DNA): TGTGCCAGCAGCATAGGGGTTAACTATGGCTACACCTTC. Translated, it gives CASSIGVNYGYTF.

V is TRBV12-5 and J is TRBJ1-4; 8 nucleotides agree with TRBD1. Germline V gene sequence: CDR1 LGHNT, CDR2 FRNRAP. V dropped 3 bases and J dropped 4; count of bases not matched to a gene: 10. This CDR3 has 17 residues. The chain's CDR3 is CASGFGTGPHGNEKLFF. The CDR3 DNA follows: TGTGCTAGTGGTTTCGGGACAGGACCTCACGGTAATGAAAAACTGTTTTTT.

About this clone: A junction boundary mismatches the germline segment, possibly from a read error. The chain carries TRBV7-9 and TRBJ2-5, with 7 bases that match TRBD2. This CDR3 spans 16 amino acids. CDR1 is SEHNR and CDR2 is FQNEAQ in the germline V gene (reference sequence). The CDR3, as DNA: TGTTCCAGCGGCCGCCCCCAAGCGGGGCACCAAGAGACCCAGTACTTC. Its translation: CSSGRPQAGHQETQYF.

The chain carries TRBV27 and TRBJ2-1, with 7 bases that match TRBD1. The CDR3 extends over 13 amino acids. Germline V gene data show CDR1 as MNHEY and CDR2 as SMNVEV (reference sequence). The junction had 9 bases not matched to a gene; V was cut back by 4 bases and J by 12 bases. CDR3 residues: CASSSTRQGRQFF. CDR3 bases: TGTGCCAGCAGTTCAACCCGACAGGGAAGGCAGTTCTTC.

This chain links TRBV4-3 with TRBJ2-5; D is possibly TRBD2 (6 bases). The V gene lost 5 bases and the J gene lost 1 base, with 11 bases spanning the gap. This CDR3 has 14 residues. CDR1 and CDR2 (germline): LGHNA, YSLEER. This chain's CDR3 is CASSNRDSQETQYF. The CDR3 DNA is TGCGCCAGCAGCAACCGGGACTCCCAAGAGACCCAGTACTTC.

The gene calls are TRBV7-2 and TRBJ2-1, with a weak D call TRBD1 (5 bases). V was shortened by 3 bases and J by 9 bases, with 18 bases between the two germline ends. This CDR3 region has 15 residues. Germline CDR1 SGHTA, CDR2 FQGNSA. The CDR3 sequence: CASSLRGGPTGEQFF. CDR3 nucleotide sequence: TGTGCCAGCAGCTTGCGTGGCGGCCCTACAGGTGAGCAGTTCTTC.

This clone was counted only a few times. J is TRBJ1-4 and V is TRBV5-8; D may be TRBD1 (5 bases). Germline V gene lookup returns CDR1 SGHTS and CDR2 YDEGEE. The CDR3 consists of 15 residues. V dropped 1 base and J dropped 7 bases, with 14 bases sitting between them. In DNA, the CDR3 is TGTGCCAGCAGCTTGCCCAGGGCCTACGGTGAAAAACTGTTTTTT. Translated, it gives CASSLPRAYGEKLFF.